A selection of T cell receptor beta chains follows, all from one sample in a study of beta chain features in type 1 diabetes. TCRdb's copy holds only in-frame clones and misses some; the assay was immunoSEQ multiplex PCR. This table has 130,000 or so clones, around a tenth appearing once. Sequencing input: central memory CD4+ T cells from blood. The receptors were gathered from a woman in her forties in good health. CDR3s include the opening cysteine and the closing phenylalanine or tryptophan. A D gene is named only where the DNA matches it firmly. Clone size is not always given. Where it is, it says once, few, many or a class for expanded clones.

size,D,J,V,DNA,CDR3
many,.,TRBJ1-6,TRBV7-2,TGTGCCAGCAGTCCCCTCTATGGTTCACCCCTCCACTTT,CASSPLYGSPLHF
few,TRBD1,TRBJ2-1,TRBV12-5,TGTGCTAGTGGTTTGGTATTGGGGACAGGGGGCCATGAGCAGTTCTTC,CASGLVLGTGGHEQFF
.,TRBD1,TRBJ1-4,TRBV18,TGTGCCAGTAGGCGGGACAGTACTAATGAAAAACTGTTTTTT,CASRRDSTNEKLFF
.,.,TRBJ1-3,TRBV7-2,TGTGCCAGCAGCGTTTTCCACTCTGGAAACACCATATATTTT,CASSVFHSGNTIYF
few,TRBD1,TRBJ2-7,TRBV5-6,TGTGCCAGCAGCTATGACCGGGACAGGGCGTCTGAGCAGTACTTC,CASSYDRDRASEQYF
.,.,TRBJ1-1,TRBV4-2,TGTGCCAGCAGCCAAGTAGGAGGGTCCACTGAAGCTTTCTTT,CASSQVGGSTEAFF
.,.,TRBJ2-5,TRBV10-3,TGTGCCATCAGTGGAGGGATTGGAGAGACCCAGTACTTC,CAISGGIGETQYF
few,TRBD2,TRBJ2-7,TRBV20-1,TGCAGTGGGGGGGGAGCCTTCGAGCAGTACTTC,CSGGGAFEQYF
.,.,TRBJ1-6,TRBV5-6,TGTGCCAGCAGCCCCCAAGCGGGGCAGACAAATTCACCCCTCCACTTT,CASSPQAGQTNSPLHF
few,.,TRBJ2-7,TRBV9,TGTGCCAGCAGCGTACGGGCTGGGGCTAGGAACGAGCAGTACTTC,CASSVRAGARNEQYF
.,.,TRBJ2-5,TRBV5-6,TGTGCCAGCAGCCCCGGGATAATCGGACAGGAGACCCAGTACTTC,CASSPGIIGQETQYF
.,.,TRBJ1-2,TRBV5-1,TGCGCCAGCAGCTTACAGGAGCCCAACTCCTATGGCTACACCTTC,CASSLQEPNSYGYTF
.,.,TRBJ2-3,TRBV10-3,TGTGCCATCAGATTAAATCTGGCTAGCGGCACAGATACGCAGTATTTT,CAIRLNLASGTDTQYF
.,.,TRBJ2-5,TRBV18,TGTGCCAGCTCTCCGGGGACACAAAAAGAGACCCAGTACTTC,CASSPGTQKETQYF
few,.,TRBJ2-5,TRBV7-8,TGTGCCAGCAGCCCCTGGGGCAGGGGAAAACAAGAGACCCAGTACTTC,CASSPWGRGKQETQYF
many,.,TRBJ1-2,TRBV23-1,TGCGCCAGCATGGGGCTCTGGCATAGGTCCAACTATGGCTACACCTTC,CASMGLWHRSNYGYTF
few,.,TRBJ2-5,TRBV11-2,TGTGCCAGCAGCCCCAAGACCAGGGAGACCCAGTACTTC,CASSPKTRETQYF
few,.,TRBJ1-2,TRBV5-4,TGTGCCAGCAGCTTGGCCGACAGGCCCTATGGCTACACCTTC,CASSLADRPYGYTF
few,TRBD1,TRBJ1-6,TRBV5-8,TGTGCCAGCAGCGGTACAGGGGCAGGAAATTCACCCCTCCACTTT,CASSGTGAGNSPLHF
few,TRBD2,TRBJ2-3,TRBV5-8,TGTGCCAGCAGCCCCGGGACTAGCGTTACAGATACGCAGTATTTT,CASSPGTSVTDTQYF
few,.,TRBJ1-2,TRBV2,TGTGCCAGCATAACAGCCGCCCTGGGCTATGGCTACACCTTC,CASITAALGYGYTF
.,TRBD1,TRBJ2-5,TRBV5-4,TGTGCCAGCAGCTTGGTTGGCAGGGGGAGAGTAGAGACCCAGTACTTC,CASSLVGRGRVETQYF
few,.,TRBJ1-2,TRBV5-1,TGCGCCAGCAGACCCGATTCCGGGAGCCGTAACTATGGCTACACCTTC,CASRPDSGSRNYGYTF
.,.,TRBJ1-2,TRBV6-6,TGTGCCAGCAGTATCAGGGATGGCTACACCTTC,CASSIRDGYTF
.,TRBD1,TRBJ2-3,TRBV7-9,TGTGCCAGCAGCACGGACAGGGGTACAGATACGCAGTATTTT,CASSTDRGTDTQYF
many,TRBD1,TRBJ1-1,TRBV18,TGTGCCAGCTCACCCTGGGACAGACTGAACACTGAAGCTTTCTTT,CASSPWDRLNTEAFF
.,.,TRBJ1-1,TRBV5-6,TGTGCCAGCAGTATTCGACAGAACACTGAAGCTTTCTTT,CASSIRQNTEAFF
.,TRBD2,TRBJ2-5,TRBV27,TGTGCCAGCAGAACTCTAGCGGGGGGGCTTGAGACCCAGTACTTC,CASRTLAGGLETQYF
.,.,TRBJ1-5,TRBV6-1,TGTGCCACAGTATCCGGGTCTAGCAATCAGCCCCAGCATTTT,CATVSGSSNQPQHF
.,.,TRBJ1-2,TRBV27,TGTGCCAGCAGGCCGATGGGGGGTTTGGGCTATGGCTACACCTTC,CASRPMGGLGYGYTF
.,.,TRBJ1-6,TRBV4-2,TGTGCCAGCAGCCAAGGCGGCGGCTATAATTCACCCCTCCACTTT,CASSQGGGYNSPLHF
.,.,TRBJ1-2,TRBV6-5,TGTGCCAGCAGTCCAGACTATGGCTACACCTTC,CASSPDYGYTF
few,TRBD2,TRBJ2-3,TRBV5-1,TGCGCCAGCAGAACGTATAGCGGGGCCGGCACAGATACGCAGTATTTT,CASRTYSGAGTDTQYF
.,.,TRBJ2-5,TRBV6-5,TGTGCCAGCAGTTACCGGAGTATCTCGAGGGAGACCCAGTACTTC,CASSYRSISRETQYF
few,.,TRBJ2-7,TRBV1,TGCACCAGCAGCAGACAGCCGGGACTGATGTACGAGCAGTACTTC,CTSSRQPGLMYEQYF
few,.,TRBJ1-1,TRBV5-1,TGCGCCAGCAGCTTGGAGGCAGGGGCCACTGAAGCTTTCTTT,CASSLEAGATEAFF
.,.,TRBJ1-3,TRBV6-5,TGTGCCAGCACCCCCAGAAGTGGAAACACCATATATTTT,CASTPRSGNTIYF
few,.,TRBJ1-1,TRBV18,TGTGCCAGCTCACCTACGGGGGGTTGGGACACTGAAGCTTTCTTT,CASSPTGGWDTEAFF
.,.,TRBJ2-5,TRBV27,TGTGCCAGCAGTTTAATGGGCAGGGGAGAGACCCAGTACTTC,CASSLMGRGETQYF
.,TRBD2,TRBJ2-5,TRBV19,TGTGCCAGTAGTAAGGCCTCCCGGACTAGCGGGGGGGGAGAGACCCAGTACTTC,CASSKASRTSGGGETQYF
.,.,TRBJ2-4,TRBV6-1,TGTGCCAGCAGGACTGGGAACATTCAGTACTTC,CASRTGNIQYF
.,TRBD2,TRBJ2-5,TRBV27,TGTGCCAGCAGTTTAAGGCAGCGGGGGGATACCAGGGAGACCCAGTACTTC,CASSLRQRGDTRETQYF
few,.,TRBJ2-7,TRBV6-5,TGTGCCAGCAGTTACCCAGGACAGTCTAGTAGCGAGCAGTACTTC,CASSYPGQSSSEQYF
.,.,TRBJ2-5,TRBV6-5,TGTGCCAGCAGAAGTCCGGGGTCAGAGACCCAGTACTTC,CASRSPGSETQYF